This passage covers 16 T cell receptor beta chains from one sample sequenced in a study of cytomegalovirus exposure and HLA in healthy donors. Sequencing used immunoSEQ multiplex PCR; TCRdb keeps in-frame clones, though not all of them. The profile covers roughly 190,000 clones, with more than 70% appearing a single time and 1.4% to 1.5% taken by the ten largest. The sequenced sample was PBMCs. Every receptor here comes from a woman under 30 in good health and CMV-seronegative.

This clone was detected ten times or more. The chain is built from TRBV6-4 and TRBJ2-7; 11 positions agree with TRBD2. The germline V gene encodes CDR1 MRHNA and CDR2 SNTAGT. Losses at the gene ends were 4 bases for V and 0 bases for J; bases not matched to a gene: 2. This CDR3 spans 15 amino acids. The CDR3 bases are TGTGCCAGCAGTGCCGGGACTAGCGGCTCCTACGAGCAGTACTTC. It specifies CASSAGTSGSYEQYF.

The chain is built from TRBV5-1 and TRBJ2-3, with D maybe TRBD1 (5 bases). This CDR3 is built from 14 residues. V lost 0 bases, J lost 2 bases, and 7 bases lay in between. Germline V lookup: CDR1 SGHRS, CDR2 YFSETQ. CDR3 nucleotides: TGCGCCAGCAGCTTGGCACAGGTCACAGATACGCAGTATTTT. Its protein is CASSLAQVTDTQYF. Variable domain in full (rest from reference TRBV5-1 and TRBJ2-3): KAGVTQTPRYLIKTRGQQVTLSCSPISGHRSVSWYQQTPGQGLQFLFEYFSETQRNKGNFPGRFSGRQFSNSRSEMNVSTLELGDSALYLCASSLAQVTDTQYFGPGTRLTVL.

This chain links TRBV9 with TRBJ2-5, with TRBD2 matching over 11 bases. From germline, CDR1 is SGDLS and CDR2 YYNGEE. The ends lost 3 bases at V and 4 bases at J; junction bases unmatched: 11. The CDR3 loop spans 17 amino acids. The CDR3 protein is CASSAGPIGLAGETQYF. CDR3 nucleotide sequence: TGTGCCAGCAGCGCGGGGCCCATTGGACTAGCGGGAGAGACCCAGTACTTC.

The chain combines TRBV18 with TRBJ1-1, with 8 bases fitting TRBD1. The CDR3 is 15 residues long. Losses at the gene ends were 4 bases for V and 0 bases for J; bases not matched to a gene: 4. Germline V lookup: CDR1 KGHSH, CDR2 LQKENI. CDR3 protein: CASSQETGVNTEAFF. In nucleotides, the CDR3 is TGTGCCAGCTCACAAGAGACAGGGGTGAACACTGAAGCTTTCTTT. The whole variable domain, filled in from reference TRBV18 and TRBJ1-1, reads NAGVMQNPRHLVRRRGQEARLRCSPMKGHSHVYWYRQLPEEGLKFMVYLQKENIIDESGMPKERFSAEFPKEGPSILRIQQVVRGDSAAYFCASSQETGVNTEAFFGQGTRLTVV.

This clone showed up just once. The V gene is TRBV6-6, the J gene TRBJ1-1; 7 bases fit TRBD1. Losses at the gene ends were 4 bases for V and 1 base for J; bases not matched to a gene: 3. The CDR3 spans 14 residues. Per germline, CDR1 MNHNY and CDR2 SVGAGI (reference sequence). CDR3 in amino acids: CASSLGGPNTEAFF. As DNA, the CDR3 is TGTGCCAGCAGTTTAGGGGGCCCGAACACTGAAGCTTTCTTT.

The chain links TRBV2 to TRBJ2-3, with a possible D match to TRBD2 (5 bases). Looked up from germline, CDR1 is SNHLY and CDR2 is FYNNEI. The CDR3 is 15 residues long. Trimming cost V 4 bases and J 3 bases, with 14 bases left between them. The CDR3 DNA follows: TGTGCCAGCAGTGCGGAAAGCGGTCTAACAGATACGCAGTATTTT. It translates to CASSAESGLTDTQYF. Based on the CDR3 plus reference TRBV2 and TRBJ2-3, the full variable domain is EPEVTQTPSHQVTQMGQEVILRCVPISNHLYFYWYRQILGQKVEFLVSFYNNEISEKSEIFDDQFSVERPDGSNFTLKIRSTKLEDSAMYFCASSAESGLTDTQYFGPGTRLTVL.

CDR3 amino acids: CAWSRAYGQGYEQYF. CDR3 bases: TGTGCCTGGAGTCGGGCTTACGGACAGGGTTACGAGCAGTACTTC. The genes are TRBV30 and TRBJ2-7; 8 bases line up with TRBD1. The CDR3 length is 15 residues. With V trimmed by 2 bases and J by 4 bases, 10 bases remained unmatched. Germline CDR1 and CDR2: GTSNPN and SVGIG (reference sequence).

This clone was observed a single time. This chain connects TRBV18 to TRBJ1-4; D is perhaps TRBD1 (6 bases). The CDR3 contains 14 residues. The germline CDR1 and CDR2 sequences are KGHSH and LQKENI. Trimming took off 3 bases at V and 5 bases at J, with 10 bases between the two ends. This CDR3 reads CASSPGTPNEKLFF. The CDR3 DNA sequence: TGTGCCAGCTCACCGGGGACACCGAATGAAAAACTGTTTTTT.

This chain uses TRBV4-1 with TRBJ2-3, with 10 nucleotides matching TRBD2. Germline-derived CDR1 and CDR2 are MGHRA and YSYEKL. The CDR3 extends over 15 amino acids. The J segment lost 4 bases and the V segment lost 6 bases, leaving 7 bases of the junction unmatched. CDR3 sequence (DNA): TGCGCCAGCAGGTCAGCGGGGGGGATCTCAGATACGCAGTATTTT. Translated: CASRSAGGISDTQYF.

The rearrangement uses TRBV10-3 and TRBJ2-1; the match to TRBD1 covers 7 bases. V was clipped by 3 bases and J by 5 bases; unmatched bases: 13. Germline lookup yields CDR1 ENHRY and CDR2 SYGVKD. The CDR3 is made up of 17 amino acids. CDR3 sequence reads: CAISDHNRGLRDNEQFF. In nucleotides, the CDR3 is TGTGCCATCAGTGACCACAATAGGGGGCTTCGAGACAATGAGCAGTTCTTC.

This chain connects TRBV18 to TRBJ2-7; 7 bases are a match to TRBD1. J lost 2 bases, V lost 3 bases, and 4 bases had no gene match. Germline V CDR1 and CDR2: KGHSH, LQKENI. This CDR3 comprises 14 residues. The CDR3 sequence is CASSPITGAYEQYF. CDR3 DNA sequence: TGTGCCAGCTCACCCATTACAGGGGCCTACGAGCAGTACTTC.

The rearrangement joins TRBV11-2 to TRBJ1-1, with D uncertain. The CDR3 contains 14 residues. V lost 3 bases and J lost 2, with 10 bases in between. CDR1 and CDR2 (germline): SGHAT, FQNNGV. CDR3 residues: CASSFRGINTEAFF. The CDR3, as DNA: TGTGCCAGCAGCTTCCGAGGGATAAACACTGAAGCTTTCTTT.

V gene TRBV5-6 combines with J gene TRBJ2-1, with D tentatively TRBD2 (6 bases). Germline CDR1 and CDR2: SGHDT and YYEEEE. Trimming pared 7 bases from V and 0 bases from J, leaving 14 bases between. CDR3 length: 15 amino acids. The CDR3 bases are TGTGCCAGCGGGACTCTCGGAAGCTCCTACAATGAGCAGTTCTTC. This codes for CASGTLGSSYNEQFF.

The rearrangement uses TRBV11-2 and TRBJ1-1, with D hard to call. V was trimmed by 2 bases and J by 5 bases, leaving 12 bases between them. Germline values: CDR1 SGHAT, CDR2 FQNNGV. The CDR3 covers 14 residues. CDR3 coding DNA: TGTGCCAGCAGCTTAATTCGGAGATGGACTGAAGCTTTCTTT. Protein product: CASSLIRRWTEAFF.

This chain uses TRBV4-1 with TRBJ2-7; possibly TRBD2 for D (5 bases). Germline-derived CDR1 and CDR2 are MGHRA and YSYEKL. The CDR3 is 15 residues long. V was trimmed by 1 base and J by 2 bases, leaving 12 bases between them. CDR3 sequence: CASSQVVTGTYEQYF. Here the CDR3 DNA reads TGCGCCAGCAGCCAAGTGGTGACGGGGACCTACGAGCAGTACTTC.

CDR3 protein: CASRASRGAGTYEQYF. In nucleotides, the CDR3 is TGTGCCAGTAGGGCAAGTAGGGGAGCGGGCACCTACGAGCAGTACTTC. V and J are TRBV19 and TRBJ2-7; possibly TRBD2 for D (6 bases). The CDR3 is made up of 16 amino acids. Trimming shortened V by 6 bases and J by 2 bases, and 20 bases separated the two germline ends. The germline V gene has CDR1 LNHDA and CDR2 SQIVND (reference sequence).